This is a list of T cell receptor beta chains from one sample in a study of cytomegalovirus exposure and HLA in healthy donors. Profiling relied on immunoSEQ multiplex PCR, and the TCRdb table lists in-frame clones only, not all of them. Altogether roughly 180,000 clones are present, almost 80% being singletons, with the ten largest covering about 1.3%. The sequenced sample consisted of PBMCs. The receptor source for this set is a man younger than 40 in good health and CMV-seronegative. CDR3s include the opening cysteine and the closing phenylalanine or tryptophan. The order of the fields is D gene, V gene, clone size, J gene, CDR3 DNA, CDR3 protein. D genes are given only for firm matches. Clone size is shown for a subset of rows, as once, few, many or a class of expanded clone.

>-|TRBV29-1|-|TRBJ1-3
TGCAGCGTTGTACTGAACTCTGGAAACACCATATATTTT
CSVVLNSGNTIYF
>-|TRBV9|-|TRBJ2-7
TGTGCCAGCAGCGTAGGAGTGGGCGGGCGCACGGAGGAGCAGTACTTC
CASSVGVGGRTEEQYF
>TRBD2|TRBV4-1|-|TRBJ2-1
TGCGCCAGCAGCCGGACTAGCGGGGGCCTCAACAATGAGCAGTTCTTC
CASSRTSGGLNNEQFF
>TRBD1|TRBV29-1|once|TRBJ2-3
TGCAGCGTTGCGAACAGGGGAATAAGGACAGATACGCAGTATTTT
CSVANRGIRTDTQYF
>TRBD2|TRBV5-6|-|TRBJ2-7
TGTGCCAGCAGCTCCGGCCGGATACTAGCGGAGAGCTCCTACGAGCAGTACTTC
CASSSGRILAESSYEQYF
>-|TRBV29-1|-|TRBJ2-1
TGCAGCGGTGGACAGCCCAATGAGCAGTTCTTC
CSGGQPNEQFF
>-|TRBV25-1|-|TRBJ2-7
TGTGCCAGCAGTGACGGTATAGGGGGAGACGAGCAGTACTTC
CASSDGIGGDEQYF
>TRBD1|TRBV4-3|few|TRBJ1-1
TGCGCCAGCAGCCAAGATCAAGGACAGGAGACTGAAGCTTTCTTT
CASSQDQGQETEAFF
>-|TRBV7-2|-|TRBJ2-3
TGTGCCAGCAGCTTAGTAGAATCCGCCCCCTTTTTT
CASSLVESAPFF
>TRBD1|TRBV5-4|-|TRBJ1-2
TGTGCCAGCAGCTTGGAGACAGGGCGTAGGGCTAACTATGGCTACACCTTC
CASSLETGRRANYGYTF
>-|TRBV10-3|few|TRBJ2-2
TGTGCCATCAGTGAGTCGAATCCAGTGTGGGAGCTGTTTTTT
CAISESNPVWELFF
>-|TRBV28|-|TRBJ1-2
TGTGCCAGCAGGCCCGGAGGCAACTATGGCTACACCTTC
CASRPGGNYGYTF
>-|TRBV10-1|-|TRBJ2-7
TGCGCCAGCAGTGGAGGCAGTACCTACGAGCAGTACTTC
CASSGGSTYEQYF
>-|TRBV11-1|-|TRBJ2-5
TGTGCCAGCAGCTCGGGACTGGATAAGAGAGCTGCCCAGTACTTC
CASSSGLDKRAAQYF
>-|TRBV2|-|TRBJ2-5
TGTGCCAGCAGTGAAGCGTGGGCGATAGAGACCCAGTACTTC
CASSEAWAIETQYF
>-|TRBV5-8|-|TRBJ2-7
TGTGCCAGCAGCGATGGACAGTTAACCTACGAGCAGTACTTC
CASSDGQLTYEQYF
>TRBD2|TRBV7-2|-|TRBJ2-7
TGTGCCAGCAGCCCGGGACTAGCGGGAACATCCTACGAGCAGTACTTC
CASSPGLAGTSYEQYF
>-|TRBV6-6|-|TRBJ1-3
TGTGCCAGCAGGATGTCCGGGACAACTACTGGAAACACCATATATTTT
CASRMSGTTTGNTIYF
>-|TRBV27|-|TRBJ2-7
TGTGCCAGCAGTTCAGGGACCTACGAGCAGTACTTC
CASSSGTYEQYF
>TRBD2|TRBV19|-|TRBJ2-1
TGTGCCAGTAGTATACTGACTAGCGGGGGAGGCAATGAGCAGTTCTTC
CASSILTSGGGNEQFF
>-|TRBV6-5|-|TRBJ1-5
TGTGCCAGCACCAAGAGACACCGGCCCCAGCATTTT
CASTKRHRPQHF
>TRBD2|TRBV10-2|-|TRBJ2-7
TGCGCCAGCAGTACTAGCGGCTCCTACGAGCAGTACTTC
CASSTSGSYEQYF
>TRBD2|TRBV7-2|-|TRBJ2-3
TGTGCCAGCAGCGGGGTAGCGGGGGCTTTCTTTACGCAGTATTTT
CASSGVAGAFFTQYF
>TRBD1|TRBV28|-|TRBJ1-1
TGTGCCAGCAAGCTAACAGGGGTAAGAGGTGCTTTCTTT
CASKLTGVRGAFF
>TRBD1|TRBV2|-|TRBJ2-1
TGTGCCAGCAGCCGACCGGGACAGGGGGGGCATGAGCAGTTCTTC
CASSRPGQGGHEQFF
>TRBD2|TRBV25-1|few|TRBJ2-3
TGTGCCAGTCAAGGACTAGTTCCCGATACGCAGTATTTT
CASQGLVPDTQYF
>TRBD1|TRBV5-1|-|TRBJ1-5
TGCGCCAGCAGCCCGGACAGGGAAGGGGGTCCCCAGCATTTT
CASSPDREGGPQHF
>-|TRBV28|-|TRBJ1-2
TGTGCCAGCAGTTTACGTTCGGTAACTAACTATGGCTACACCTTC
CASSLRSVTNYGYTF
>-|TRBV4-2|-|TRBJ2-6
TGTGCCAGCAGCCAAGATTCTTTAGTCTTTCCTGGGGCCAACGTCCTGACTTTC
CASSQDSLVFPGANVLTF
>TRBD2|TRBV6-6|-|TRBJ2-5
TGTGCCAGCAGCCGGACTAGCGGGGGATGGGAGACCCAGTACTTC
CASSRTSGGWETQYF
>-|TRBV4-1|few|TRBJ2-3
TGCGCCAGCAGCCAAGAGCGGTTAGTCGAGGATACGCAGTATTTT
CASSQERLVEDTQYF
>-|TRBV19|-|TRBJ1-2
TGTGCCAGTAGTATATCTAACAGCCTACACTATGGCTACACCTTC
CASSISNSLHYGYTF
>-|TRBV5-4|-|TRBJ2-5
TGTGCCAGCAGCCTATTAGGAGCGGAACAGACCCAGTACTTC
CASSLLGAEQTQYF
>TRBD2|TRBV10-3|once|TRBJ2-7
TGTGCCATCAGTGGGATTACTAGCGGGGGTTCCTACGAGCAGTACTTC
CAISGITSGGSYEQYF
>TRBD2|TRBV10-3|-|TRBJ2-5
TGTGCCATCAGTGAGATGCTAGCGGGCCCACAAGAGACCCAGTACTTC
CAISEMLAGPQETQYF
>-|TRBV5-1|-|TRBJ2-5
TGCGCCAGCAGCCAAAGCGGTATCCAAGAGACCCAGTACTTC
CASSQSGIQETQYF
>TRBD1|TRBV10-3|-|TRBJ2-1
TGTGCCATCACCAACCCCGGGACAGGGAGGAATGAGCAGTTCTTC
CAITNPGTGRNEQFF
>TRBD1|TRBV2|-|TRBJ1-1
TGTGCCAGGGGGACAGGGGGCCTCAACACTGAAGCTTTCTTT
CARGTGGLNTEAFF
>-|TRBV30|few|TRBJ1-1
TGTGCCTGGAGCGGATCCCCGGGGTTCCCGAACACTGAAGCTTTCTTT
CAWSGSPGFPNTEAFF
>TRBD1|TRBV6-8|-|TRBJ2-2
TGTGCCAGCAGTACCAACAGAGGACAGGGGATCACCGGGGAGCTGTTTTTT
CASSTNRGQGITGELFF
>-|TRBV27|-|TRBJ2-7
TGTGCCAGCAGTTACACCAACCTGGGCACCTACGAGCAGTACTTC
CASSYTNLGTYEQYF
>-|TRBV6-5|-|TRBJ1-6
TGTGCCAGCAGTTACTGGGGGAGGGAAAATTCACCCCTCCACTTT
CASSYWGRENSPLHF